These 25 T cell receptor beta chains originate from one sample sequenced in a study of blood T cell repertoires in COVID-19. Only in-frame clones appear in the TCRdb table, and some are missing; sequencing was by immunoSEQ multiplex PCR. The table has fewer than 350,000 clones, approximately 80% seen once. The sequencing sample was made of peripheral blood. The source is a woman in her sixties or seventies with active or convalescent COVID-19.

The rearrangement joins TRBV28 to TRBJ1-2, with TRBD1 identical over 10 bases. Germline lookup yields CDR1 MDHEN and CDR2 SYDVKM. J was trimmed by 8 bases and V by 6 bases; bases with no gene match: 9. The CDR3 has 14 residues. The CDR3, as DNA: TGTGCCAGCAGCCCGGGACAGGGGCGCGGCGGCTACACCTTC. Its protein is CASSPGQGRGGYTF.

CDR3 protein: CAWREEGAAFF. For the CDR3, the DNA is TGTGCCTGGAGGGAGGAGGGAGCGGCTTTCTTT. The V and J genes are TRBV30 and TRBJ1-1, with D uncertain. CDR3 length: 11 amino acids. Trimming removed 3 bases at V and 11 bases at J, with 13 bases between. Germline CDR1 reads GTSNPN; CDR2 reads SVGIG (reference sequence).

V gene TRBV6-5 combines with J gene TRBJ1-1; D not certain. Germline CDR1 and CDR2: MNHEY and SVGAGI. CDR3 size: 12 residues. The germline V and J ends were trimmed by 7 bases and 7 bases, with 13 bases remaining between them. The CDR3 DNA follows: TGTGCCAGCAAAGACTTGGCGGATGAAGCTTTCTTT. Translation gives CASKDLADEAFF.

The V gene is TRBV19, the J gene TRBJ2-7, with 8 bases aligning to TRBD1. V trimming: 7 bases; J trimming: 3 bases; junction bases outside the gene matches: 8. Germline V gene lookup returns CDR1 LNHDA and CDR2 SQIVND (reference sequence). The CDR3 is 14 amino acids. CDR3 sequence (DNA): TGTGCCAGTACCCTGGGGACAGGAGACTACGAGCAGTACTTC. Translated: CASTLGTGDYEQYF.

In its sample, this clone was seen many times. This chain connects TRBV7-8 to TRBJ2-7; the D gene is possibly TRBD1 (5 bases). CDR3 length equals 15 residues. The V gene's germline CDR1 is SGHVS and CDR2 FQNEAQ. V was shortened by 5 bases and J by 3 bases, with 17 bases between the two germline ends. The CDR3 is CASSPARRQGYEQYF. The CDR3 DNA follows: TGTGCCAGCAGCCCCGCCCGGCGGCAGGGCTACGAGCAGTACTTC.

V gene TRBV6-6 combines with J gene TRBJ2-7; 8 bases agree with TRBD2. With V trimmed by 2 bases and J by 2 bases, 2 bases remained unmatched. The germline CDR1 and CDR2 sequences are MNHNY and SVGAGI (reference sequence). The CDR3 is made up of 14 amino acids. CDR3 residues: CASSYAGGAYEQYF. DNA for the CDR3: TGTGCCAGCAGTTACGCCGGGGGGGCCTACGAGCAGTACTTC.

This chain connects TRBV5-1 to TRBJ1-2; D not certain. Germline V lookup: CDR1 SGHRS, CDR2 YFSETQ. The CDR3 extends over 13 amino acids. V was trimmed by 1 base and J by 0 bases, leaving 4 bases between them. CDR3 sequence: CASSLSANYGYTF. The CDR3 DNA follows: TGCGCCAGCAGCTTGTCTGCTAACTATGGCTACACCTTC.

In nucleotides, the CDR3 is TGTGCCAGCAGCCCAGACAGCTCCTACGAGCAGTACTTC. Protein sequence: CASSPDSSYEQYF. V gene TRBV16 combines with J gene TRBJ2-7, with TRBD1 as a possible D gene (5 bases). Germline V gives CDR1 KGHSY, CDR2 FQNENV. The CDR3 totals 13 residues. V lost 4 bases and J 0 bases, leaving 7 bases between the germline ends.

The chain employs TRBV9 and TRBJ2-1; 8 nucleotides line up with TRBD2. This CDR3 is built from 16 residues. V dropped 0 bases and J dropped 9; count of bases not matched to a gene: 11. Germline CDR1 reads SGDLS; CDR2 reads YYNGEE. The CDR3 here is CASSVAGGALGSEQFF. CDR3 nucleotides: TGTGCCAGCAGCGTAGCCGGGGGGGCCCTTGGAAGTGAGCAGTTCTTC.

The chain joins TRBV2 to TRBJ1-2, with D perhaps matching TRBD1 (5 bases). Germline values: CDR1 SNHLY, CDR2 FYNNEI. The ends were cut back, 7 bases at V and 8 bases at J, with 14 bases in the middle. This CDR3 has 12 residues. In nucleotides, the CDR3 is TGTGCCAGCACCCCGCAGGGCCTCGGCTACACCTTC. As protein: CASTPQGLGYTF.

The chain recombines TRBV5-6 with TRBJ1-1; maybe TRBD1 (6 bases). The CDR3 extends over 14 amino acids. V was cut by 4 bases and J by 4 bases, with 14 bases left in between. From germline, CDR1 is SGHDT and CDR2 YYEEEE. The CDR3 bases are TGTGCCAGCAGCACATGGACAGCGGTCACTGAAGCTTTCTTT. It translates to CASSTWTAVTEAFF.

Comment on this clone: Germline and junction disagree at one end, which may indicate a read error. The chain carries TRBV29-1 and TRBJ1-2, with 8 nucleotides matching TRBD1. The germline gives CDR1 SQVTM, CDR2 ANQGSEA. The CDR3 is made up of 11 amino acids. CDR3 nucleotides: TGCAGCGTTGAGCGACAGGGGCTAGTCCTCTTC. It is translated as CSVERQGLVLF.

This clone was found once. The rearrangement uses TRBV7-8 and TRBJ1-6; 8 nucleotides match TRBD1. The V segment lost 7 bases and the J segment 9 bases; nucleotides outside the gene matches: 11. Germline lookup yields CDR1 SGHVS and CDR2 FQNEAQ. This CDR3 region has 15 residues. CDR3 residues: CASTIREQGGSPLHF. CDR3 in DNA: TGTGCCAGCACGATCCGCGAACAGGGGGGTTCACCCCTCCACTTT.

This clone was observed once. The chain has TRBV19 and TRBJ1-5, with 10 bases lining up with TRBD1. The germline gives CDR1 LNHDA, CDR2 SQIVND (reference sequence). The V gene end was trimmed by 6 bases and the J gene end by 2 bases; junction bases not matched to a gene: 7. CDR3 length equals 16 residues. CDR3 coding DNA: TGTGCCAGTAGCCTGCCCGGGACAGGGGGCAATCAGCCCCAGCATTTT. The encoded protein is CASSLPGTGGNQPQHF.

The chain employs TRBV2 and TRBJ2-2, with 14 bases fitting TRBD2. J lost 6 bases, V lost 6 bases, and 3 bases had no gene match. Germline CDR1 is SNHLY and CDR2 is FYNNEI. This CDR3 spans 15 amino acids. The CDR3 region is CASSAGLAGAGELFF. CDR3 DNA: TGTGCCAGCAGCGCGGGACTAGCGGGGGCCGGGGAGCTGTTTTTT. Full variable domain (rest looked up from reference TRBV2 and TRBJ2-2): EPEVTQTPSHQVTQMGQEVILRCVPISNHLYFYWYRQILGQKVEFLVSFYNNEISEKSEIFDDQFSVERPDGSNFTLKIRSTKLEDSAMYFCASSAGLAGAGELFFGEGSRLTVL.

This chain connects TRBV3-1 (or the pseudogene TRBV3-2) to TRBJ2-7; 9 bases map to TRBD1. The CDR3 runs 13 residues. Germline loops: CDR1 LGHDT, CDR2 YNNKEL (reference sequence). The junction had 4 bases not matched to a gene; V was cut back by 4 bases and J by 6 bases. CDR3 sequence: CASSPPTGGEQYF. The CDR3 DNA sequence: TGTGCCAGCAGCCCACCGACAGGGGGCGAGCAGTACTTC.

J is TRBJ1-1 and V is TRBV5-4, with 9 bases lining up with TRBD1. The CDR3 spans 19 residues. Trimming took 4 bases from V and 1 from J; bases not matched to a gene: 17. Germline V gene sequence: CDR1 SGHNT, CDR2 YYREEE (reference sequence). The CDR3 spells CASSPELTGGSGTNTEAFF. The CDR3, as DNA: TGTGCCAGCAGCCCGGAATTAACAGGGGGCTCGGGGACGAACACTGAAGCTTTCTTT.

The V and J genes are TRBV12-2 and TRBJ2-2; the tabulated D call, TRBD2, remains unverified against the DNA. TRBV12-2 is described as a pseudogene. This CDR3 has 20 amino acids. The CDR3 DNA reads TGTGCAAGTCGCTTAGAAACTGCGGCTAGCGGGGGGATGAACACCGGGGAGCTGTTTTTT. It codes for CASRLETAASGGMNTGELFF.

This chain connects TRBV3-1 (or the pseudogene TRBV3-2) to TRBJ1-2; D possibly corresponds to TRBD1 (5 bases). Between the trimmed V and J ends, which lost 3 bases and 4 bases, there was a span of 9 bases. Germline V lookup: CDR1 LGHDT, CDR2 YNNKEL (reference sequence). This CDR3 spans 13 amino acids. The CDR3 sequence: CASSQGGTYGYTF. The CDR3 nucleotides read TGTGCCAGCAGCCAGGGGGGAACCTATGGCTACACCTTC.

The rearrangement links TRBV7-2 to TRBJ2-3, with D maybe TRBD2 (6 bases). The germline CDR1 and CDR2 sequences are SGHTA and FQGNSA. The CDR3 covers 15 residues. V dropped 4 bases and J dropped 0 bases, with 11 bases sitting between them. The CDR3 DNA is TGTGCCAGCAGCTCCGTTGCGGGAAGCACAGATACGCAGTATTTT. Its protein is CASSSVAGSTDTQYF.

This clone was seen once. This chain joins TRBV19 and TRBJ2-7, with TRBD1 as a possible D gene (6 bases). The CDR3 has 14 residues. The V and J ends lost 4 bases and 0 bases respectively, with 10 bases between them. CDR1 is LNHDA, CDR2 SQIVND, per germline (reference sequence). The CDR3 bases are TGTGCCAGTAGTACCGGACAGATCTCCTACGAGCAGTACTTC. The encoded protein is CASSTGQISYEQYF.

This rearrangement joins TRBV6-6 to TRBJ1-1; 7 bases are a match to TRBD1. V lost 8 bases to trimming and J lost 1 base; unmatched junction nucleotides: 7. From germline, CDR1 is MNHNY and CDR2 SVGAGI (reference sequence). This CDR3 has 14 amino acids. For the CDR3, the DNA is TGTGCCAGCTCGGGGGGGACAGAGAACACTGAAGCTTTCTTT. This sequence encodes CASSGGTENTEAFF.

The CDR3, as DNA: TGTGCCAGCAGCGGTAGCCAGGGATCAATGCGTGGCTACACCTTC. The encoded protein is CASSGSQGSMRGYTF. The chain combines TRBV9 with TRBJ1-2; TRBD1 might be the D (5 bases). CDR3 size: 15 residues. The ends were cut back, 3 bases at V and 7 bases at J, with 19 bases in the middle. Germline CDR1 reads SGDLS; CDR2 reads YYNGEE.

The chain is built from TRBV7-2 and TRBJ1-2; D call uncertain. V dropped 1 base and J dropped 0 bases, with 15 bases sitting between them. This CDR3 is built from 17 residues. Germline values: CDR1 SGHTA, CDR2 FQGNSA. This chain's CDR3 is CASSLVGSIGANYGYTF. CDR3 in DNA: TGTGCCAGCAGCTTAGTAGGCAGTATTGGAGCTAACTATGGCTACACCTTC.

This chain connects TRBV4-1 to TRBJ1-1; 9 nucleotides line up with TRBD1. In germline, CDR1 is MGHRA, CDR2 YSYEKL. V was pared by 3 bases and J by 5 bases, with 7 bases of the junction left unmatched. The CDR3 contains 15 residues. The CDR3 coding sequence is TGCGCCAGCAGCCACCCGGGACAGGGTAAGACTGAAGCTTTCTTT. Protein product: CASSHPGQGKTEAFF.